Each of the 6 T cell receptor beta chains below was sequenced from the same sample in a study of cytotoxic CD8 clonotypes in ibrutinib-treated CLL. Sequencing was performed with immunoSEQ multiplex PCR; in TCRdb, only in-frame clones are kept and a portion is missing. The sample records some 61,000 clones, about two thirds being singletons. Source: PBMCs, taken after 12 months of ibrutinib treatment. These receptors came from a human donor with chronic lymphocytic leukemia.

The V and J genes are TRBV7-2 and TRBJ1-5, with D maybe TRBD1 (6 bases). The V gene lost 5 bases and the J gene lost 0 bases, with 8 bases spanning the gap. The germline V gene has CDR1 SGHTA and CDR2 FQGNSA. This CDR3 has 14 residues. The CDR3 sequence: CASSLQGSNQPQHF. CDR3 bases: TGTGCCAGCAGCCTACAGGGTAGCAATCAGCCCCAGCATTTT.

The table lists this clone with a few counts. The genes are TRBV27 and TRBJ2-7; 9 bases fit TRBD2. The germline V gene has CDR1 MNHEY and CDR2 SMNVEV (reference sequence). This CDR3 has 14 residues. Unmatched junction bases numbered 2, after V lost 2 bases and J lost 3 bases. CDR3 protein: CASSLLAGLYEQYF. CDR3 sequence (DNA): TGTGCCAGCAGTTTACTAGCGGGGCTCTACGAGCAGTACTTC.

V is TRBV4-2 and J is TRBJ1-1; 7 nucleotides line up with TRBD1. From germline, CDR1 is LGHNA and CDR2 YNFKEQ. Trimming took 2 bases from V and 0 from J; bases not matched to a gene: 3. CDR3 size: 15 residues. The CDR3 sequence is CASSQTTGMNTEAFF. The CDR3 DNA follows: TGTGCCAGCAGCCAAACGACAGGGATGAACACTGAAGCTTTCTTT.

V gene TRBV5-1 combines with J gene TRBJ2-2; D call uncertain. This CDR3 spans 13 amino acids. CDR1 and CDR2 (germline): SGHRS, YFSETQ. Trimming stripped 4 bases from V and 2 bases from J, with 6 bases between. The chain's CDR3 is CASSRGNTGELFF. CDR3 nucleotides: TGCGCCAGCAGCCGAGGAAACACCGGGGAGCTGTTTTTT. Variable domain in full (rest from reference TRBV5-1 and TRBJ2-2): KAGVTQTPRYLIKTRGQQVTLSCSPISGHRSVSWYQQTPGQGLQFLFEYFSETQRNKGNFPGRFSGRQFSNSRSEMNVSTLELGDSALYLCASSRGNTGELFFGEGSRLTVL.

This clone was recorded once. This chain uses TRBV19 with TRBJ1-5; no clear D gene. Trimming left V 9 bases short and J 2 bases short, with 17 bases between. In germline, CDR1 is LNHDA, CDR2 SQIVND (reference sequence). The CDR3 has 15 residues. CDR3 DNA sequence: TGTGCCAGCGTCCGTAACGGTAACGGCAATCAGCCCCAGCATTTT. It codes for CASVRNGNGNQPQHF.

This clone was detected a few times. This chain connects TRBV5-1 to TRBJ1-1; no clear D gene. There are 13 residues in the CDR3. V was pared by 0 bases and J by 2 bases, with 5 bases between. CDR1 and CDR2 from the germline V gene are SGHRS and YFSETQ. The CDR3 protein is CASSLEANTEAFF. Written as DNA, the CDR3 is TGCGCCAGCAGCTTGGAGGCCAACACTGAAGCTTTCTTT.